Listed here are 15 T cell receptor beta chains from one sample, sequenced in a study of blood T cells in healthy people across ages (dated by TCRdb to about 2015). The library relied on 5' RACE. The sequencer listed for this sample is Illumina HiSeq 2500. The second PCR ran for roughly 7 to 12 cycles and used a J-beta primer mix along with a sample-barcoded 5' primer. Using fastp at Q25 and MiXCR, TCRdb reprocessed the public reads and kept productive beta chains. Each entry is one CDR3 protein sequence, shown with its most common DNA and genes. The sample table contains under 1 million distinct CDR3 sequences; only one count was recorded for about 42% of them. Together, the top ten hold roughly 19% of the sample. What was sequenced was blood. The receptors were sampled from a man aged 60 to 69 in good health.

The CDR3 spells CASSRGAGGIDEQYF. Written as DNA, the CDR3 is TGTGCCAGCAGTCGGGGAGCGGGGGGCATCGATGAGCAGTACTTC. The chain carries TRBV27 and TRBJ2-5; 9 positions agree with TRBD2. This CDR3 is 15 amino acids long. Unmatched junction bases numbered 15, after V lost 5 bases and J lost 11 bases. Germline V CDR1 and CDR2: MNHEY, SMNVEV (reference sequence).

The chain combines TRBV20-1 with TRBJ2-5; TRBD1 agrees at 7 bases. Germline CDR1 DFQATT, CDR2 SNEGSKA (reference sequence). This CDR3 contains 12 residues. With 3 bases clipped from V and 11 bases from J, the junction kept 9 bases outside the gene matches. The CDR3 is CSASRGTREQYF. As DNA, the CDR3 is TGCAGTGCTAGCAGGGGGACGAGGGAGCAGTACTTC.

The chain links TRBV4-3 to TRBJ2-3; D gene ambiguous. The CDR3 spans 16 residues. CDR1 is LGHNA and CDR2 is YSLEER in the germline V gene. The germline V and J ends were trimmed by 4 bases and 4 bases, with 18 bases remaining between them. The CDR3 protein is CASSPMRADGADTQYF. The CDR3, as DNA: TGCGCCAGCAGCCCCATGCGCGCAGATGGGGCAGATACGCAGTATTTT.

As concerns this clonotype: A junction end diverges from the germline sequence, so it may reflect a read error. The rearrangement joins TRBV7-2 to TRBJ2-7; TRBD2 might be the D (5 bases). The CDR3 length is 16 residues. CDR1 SGHTA and CDR2 FQGNSA come from the germline V gene. The DNA of the CDR3 is TGTGCCGGCAGCCCCCGGGGTGATAGGTTGTCCTACGAGCAGTACTTC. Translating it yields CAGSPRGDRLSYEQYF. Full variable domain (remainder filled in from reference TRBV7-2 and TRBJ2-7): GAGVSQSPSNKVTEKGKDVELRCDPISGHTALYWYRQSLGQGLEFLIYFQGNSAPDKSGLPSDRFSAERTGGSVSTLTIQRTQQEDSAVYLCAGSPRGDRLSYEQYFGPGTRLTVT.

This rearrangement joins TRBV28 to TRBJ2-1; D is undetermined. The V end was cut by 4 bases, the J end by 7 bases, with 17 bases between. The CDR3 loop spans 15 amino acids. Germline V CDR1 and CDR2: MDHEN, SYDVKM. CDR3 amino acids: CASSSQGLMYNEQFF. DNA for the CDR3: TGTGCCAGCAGTTCCCAAGGGCTCATGTATAATGAGCAGTTCTTC.

The rearrangement links TRBV29-1 to TRBJ2-1, with D uncertain. Trimming took off 7 bases at V and 14 bases at J, with 15 bases between the two ends. CDR1 and CDR2 from the germline V gene are SQVTM and ANQGSEA. CDR3 length: 10 amino acids. The CDR3 nucleotides are TGCAGCGGAAGACTTTTGTGGGAGTTCTTC. It translates to CSGRLLWEFF.

This clonotype occurred a few times. The chain uses TRBV5-1 and TRBJ2-3; D ambiguous. Trimming took off 4 bases at V and 3 bases at J, with 6 bases between the two ends. Germline V gene data show CDR1 as SGHRS and CDR2 as YFSETQ. CDR3 length equals 12 residues. In DNA form, the CDR3 reads TGCGCCAGCAGCCCTATGACAGATACGCAGTATTTT. Protein product: CASSPMTDTQYF.

Only a few counts were recorded for this clonotype. This chain joins TRBV7-9 and TRBJ2-1, with D possibly matching TRBD2 (6 bases). This CDR3 is built from 15 residues. Trimming pared 5 bases from V and 4 bases from J, leaving 15 bases between. CDR1 is SEHNR and CDR2 is FQNEAQ in the germline V gene (reference sequence). The CDR3 region is CASSPRQRVYNEQFF. The DNA of the CDR3 is TGTGCCAGCAGCCCCCGCCAGCGGGTGTACAATGAGCAGTTCTTC.

The V and J genes are TRBV6-6 and TRBJ1-2; no firm D call. V was trimmed by 2 bases and J by 2 bases, leaving 6 bases between them. Per the germline V gene, CDR1 is MNHNY and CDR2 is SVGAGI (reference sequence). This CDR3 is built from 13 residues. As DNA, the CDR3 is TGTGCCAGCAGTTACGACGTCAACTATGGCTACACCTTC. It translates to CASSYDVNYGYTF.

The J gene is TRBJ1-1, the V gene TRBV7-9; no firm D call. Germline V gene lookup returns CDR1 SEHNR and CDR2 FQNEAQ (reference sequence). The CDR3 spans 13 residues. Trimming cost V 2 bases and J 7 bases, with 11 bases left between them. The CDR3 DNA is TGTGCCAGCAGCTTAACGGGCTTGGATGAAGCTTTCTTT. It encodes CASSLTGLDEAFF.

This clonotype came up many times. The gene calls are TRBV27 and TRBJ2-7; possibly TRBD1 or TRBD2 for D (6 bases each). The CDR3 contains 15 residues. In germline, CDR1 is MNHEY, CDR2 SMNVEV (reference sequence). V was pared by 4 bases and J by 0 bases, with 13 bases between. The CDR3 coding sequence is TGTGCCAGCAGTTCCTCGGGGGCATACTCCTACGAGCAGTACTTC. It encodes CASSSSGAYSYEQYF.

CDR3 sequence (DNA): TGTGCCAGCAGTTTAACCGAGTACCAAGAGACCCAGTACTTC. This translates into CASSLTEYQETQYF. The chain has TRBV12-3 or TRBV12-4 and TRBJ2-5; unclear D gene. The CDR3 spans 14 residues. V gave up 2 bases and J gave up 0 bases, with 7 bases separating them.

This chain uses TRBV4-3 with TRBJ2-6; maybe TRBD2 (5 bases). This CDR3 is built from 18 residues. With 3 bases removed from V and 0 bases from J, the gap between germline ends came to 15 bases. Germline CDR1 is LGHNA and CDR2 is YSLEER. The chain's CDR3 is CASSQEAVAYSGANVLTF. Written as DNA, the CDR3 is TGCGCCAGCAGCCAGGAGGCAGTGGCGTACTCTGGGGCCAACGTCCTGACTTTC.

This sequence joins TRBV6-5 and TRBJ1-5, with unresolved D. There are 16 residues in the CDR3. CDR1 and CDR2 from the germline V gene are MNHEY and SVGAGI. V was cut by 5 bases and J by 3 bases, with 17 bases left in between. CDR3 in amino acids: CASSRIGTGINQPQHF. The DNA of the CDR3 is TGTGCCAGCAGTCGCATCGGAACGGGGATCAATCAGCCCCAGCATTTT.

The gene calls are TRBV20-1 and TRBJ2-1; 7 positions match TRBD2. The germline CDR1 and CDR2 sequences are DFQATT and SNEGSKA (reference sequence). Germline trimming cut 6 bases from V and 7 bases from J; bases unmatched to any gene: 12. The CDR3 runs 14 residues. The DNA of the CDR3 is TGCAGTGCAAGCTTTGCGGGAGACTTTAATGAGCAGTTCTTC. It specifies CSASFAGDFNEQFF.